These 16 T cell receptor beta chains originate from one sample sequenced in a study of cytotoxic CD8 clonotypes in ibrutinib-treated CLL. The table came from immunoSEQ multiplex PCR; TCRdb's copy has only in-frame clones and leaves some out. This sample has roughly 100,000 clones, with approximately 82% found just once. This material consisted of PBMCs, taken after 12 months of ibrutinib treatment. Source of these receptors: a human donor with chronic lymphocytic leukemia.

J is TRBJ1-1 and V is TRBV6-1; no firm D call. Germline V CDR1 and CDR2: MNHNS, SASEGT. The ends were cut back, 3 bases at V and 1 base at J, with 21 bases in the middle. CDR3 length: 18 residues. The DNA of the CDR3 is TGTGCCAGCAGTGACAGATTCCCGCCCGATCTAGAGAACACTGAAGCTTTCTTT. The encoded protein is CASSDRFPPDLENTEAFF.

The rearrangement joins TRBV7-2 to TRBJ1-1, with D perhaps matching TRBD1 (6 bases). The CDR3 contains 14 residues. V was pared by 6 bases and J by 5 bases, with 16 bases between. CDR1 is SGHTA, CDR2 FQGNSA, per germline. CDR3 DNA: TGTGCCAGCAGTTACGTCCAGGGGATTACTGAAGCTTTCTTT. Encoded protein: CASSYVQGITEAFF. The variable domain in full, with the rest retrieved from reference TRBV7-2 and TRBJ1-1, is GAGVSQSPSNKVTEKGKDVELRCDPISGHTALYWYRQSLGQGLEFLIYFQGNSAPDKSGLPSDRFSAERTGGSVSTLTIQRTQQEDSAVYLCASSYVQGITEAFFGQGTRLTVV.

The V call is TRBV6-1, the J call TRBJ1-1, with a possible D match to TRBD1 (5 bases). Germline V lookup: CDR1 MNHNS, CDR2 SASEGT. The CDR3 length is 13 residues. Trimming pared 6 bases from V and 0 bases from J, leaving 8 bases between. This CDR3 is CASRQQVNTEAFF. CDR3 nucleotides: TGTGCCAGCAGGCAACAGGTGAACACTGAAGCTTTCTTT.

The chain uses TRBV10-2 and TRBJ1-1; D is unresolved. Germline CDR1 and CDR2: WSHSY and SAAADI. The CDR3 length is 11 residues. V was trimmed by 5 bases and J by 5 bases, leaving 6 bases between them. The CDR3, as DNA: TGCGCCAGCAGTACGGGGACTGAAGCTTTCTTT. It encodes CASSTGTEAFF.

The count of this clone is one. The gene calls are TRBV6-4 and TRBJ2-6, with D unclear. Trimming shortened V by 6 bases and J by 1 base, and 7 bases separated the two germline ends. The CDR3 runs to 14 residues. Per germline, CDR1 MRHNA and CDR2 SNTAGT. Here the CDR3 DNA reads TGTGCCAGCAGGGGTGAATCTGGGGCCAACGTCCTGACTTTC. Protein product: CASRGESGANVLTF.

This clone has a handful of counts. The V gene is TRBV7-2, the J gene TRBJ2-5; tentatively, D is TRBD1 (6 bases). CDR3 length equals 15 residues. Per germline, CDR1 SGHTA and CDR2 FQGNSA. The V end lost 2 bases, the J end lost 2 bases, and 12 bases lay between the germline ends. Here the CDR3 DNA reads TGTGCCAGCAGCTTAATCAGGGGCCAACAAGAGACCCAGTACTTC. Translating gives CASSLIRGQQETQYF.

J is TRBJ2-1 and V is TRBV19; tentative D call: TRBD1 (6 bases). CDR3 length equals 15 residues. Germline V gene sequence: CDR1 LNHDA, CDR2 SQIVND (reference sequence). With 4 bases removed from V and 9 bases from J, the gap between germline ends came to 19 bases. CDR3 residues: CASSTRQAPMGEQFF. CDR3 nucleotides: TGTGCCAGTAGTACAAGACAGGCTCCCATGGGTGAGCAGTTCTTC. Looking up the rest from reference TRBV19 and TRBJ2-1 gives the full variable domain: DGGITQSPKYLFRKEGQNVTLSCEQNLNHDAMYWYRQDPGQGLRLIYYSQIVNDFQKGDIAEGYSVSREKKESFPLTVTSAQKNPTAFYLCASSTRQAPMGEQFFGPGTRLTVL.

The rearrangement uses TRBV7-7 and TRBJ2-5; 9 nucleotides agree with TRBD2. V lost 1 base to trimming and J lost 4 bases; unmatched junction nucleotides: 7. CDR1 and CDR2 (germline): SSHAT, FNYEAQ (reference sequence). The length of the CDR3 is 16 residues. The CDR3 sequence is CASSLGRLAVGETQYF. CDR3 DNA: TGTGCCAGCAGCTTAGGGCGACTAGCGGTGGGAGAGACCCAGTACTTC.

This clone was observed a handful of times. This chain links TRBV25-1 with TRBJ1-3; the D is unclear. The CDR3 sequence is 11 residues long. From germline, CDR1 is MGHDK and CDR2 SYGVNS. Deletions cut 6 bases from V and 8 bases from J, with 8 bases between. The DNA for the CDR3 is TGTGCCAGCAGACGAGGCGACACCATATATTTT. Translating gives CASRRGDTIYF.

V and J are TRBV9 and TRBJ1-1; TRBD1 aligns across 7 bases. V lost 1 base, J lost 3 bases, and 6 bases stayed unmatched. There are 15 residues in the CDR3. Germline V gives CDR1 SGDLS, CDR2 YYNGEE. This CDR3 reads CASSVPTGRDTEAFF. As DNA, the CDR3 is TGTGCCAGCAGCGTACCGACAGGGAGGGACACTGAAGCTTTCTTT.

V gene TRBV7-2 combines with J gene TRBJ1-1, with D possibly being TRBD1 (5 bases). This CDR3 comprises 18 residues. With 1 base removed from V and 0 bases from J, the gap between germline ends came to 18 bases. Looked up from germline, CDR1 is SGHTA and CDR2 is FQGNSA. The CDR3, as DNA: TGTGCCAGCAGCTTAGTGGTCCAGGGAAGAGGGATGAACACTGAAGCTTTCTTT. It translates to CASSLVVQGRGMNTEAFF.

The chain employs TRBV7-2 and TRBJ2-2; D might be TRBD1 (6 bases). Per germline, CDR1 SGHTA and CDR2 FQGNSA. V was clipped by 5 bases and J by 1 base, with 17 bases between them. This CDR3 is 17 amino acids long. The CDR3 sequence: CASSLEQGLRNTGELFF. The CDR3 coding sequence is TGTGCCAGCAGCCTTGAACAGGGTTTAAGGAACACCGGGGAGCTGTTTTTT. The variable domain in full, completed from reference TRBV7-2 and TRBJ2-2, reads GAGVSQSPSNKVTEKGKDVELRCDPISGHTALYWYRQSLGQGLEFLIYFQGNSAPDKSGLPSDRFSAERTGGSVSTLTIQRTQQEDSAVYLCASSLEQGLRNTGELFFGEGSRLTVL.

The CDR3 spells CASSLDRGTGELFF. DNA of the CDR3: TGTGCCAGCAGCTTGGACAGGGGGACCGGGGAGCTGTTTTTT. This sequence joins TRBV5-4 and TRBJ2-2, with 8 bases aligning to TRBD1. This CDR3 is 14 amino acids long. CDR1 is SGHNT, CDR2 YYREEE, per germline (reference sequence). V lost 0 bases to trimming and J lost 5 bases; unmatched junction nucleotides: 0.

This chain links TRBV4-1 with TRBJ2-3; D uncertain. Trimming stripped 5 bases from V and 1 base from J, with 10 bases between. The CDR3 extends over 14 amino acids. Germline V gene lookup returns CDR1 MGHRA and CDR2 YSYEKL. CDR3 sequence reads: CASSFSGRTDTQYF. The CDR3 bases are TGCGCCAGCAGCTTTTCGGGCCGCACAGATACGCAGTATTTT.

As DNA, the CDR3 is TGTGCCAGCACCTTGGAGAGAGGCGGCACTGAAGCTTTCTTT. It specifies CASTLERGGTEAFF. The V gene is TRBV6-1, the J gene TRBJ1-1; D is unclear. Germline loops: CDR1 MNHNS, CDR2 SASEGT. This CDR3 comprises 14 residues. V was clipped by 7 bases and J by 4 bases, with 16 bases between them.

The chain uses TRBV6-6 and TRBJ1-2; weak D call: TRBD1 (6 bases). Germline assignment: CDR1 MNHNY and CDR2 SVGAGI (reference sequence). Trimming left V 4 bases short and J 4 bases short, with 16 bases between. The CDR3 runs to 15 residues. CDR3 in DNA: TGTGCCAGCAGTTCTTCCGGAGGGGGTGTCTATGGCTACACCTTC. Translating gives CASSSSGGGVYGYTF.